Listed below are T cell receptor beta chains from one sample, sequenced in a study of read filtering for tumor transcriptome and immune sequencing. TCRdb redid the calling of the reads with MiXCR, one entry per CDR3 protein. The table records roughly 59,000 distinct CDR3 sequences, around 20% of them present only once. The sequencing sample was made of a population of CD138-negative cells sorted from bone marrow. The receptors shown here come from a donor at least 40 years old with multiple myeloma. Each CDR3 is given with its conserved first and last residue. The D gene is left open where the match is weak. Where a row states a size, it is once, few, many or the class of an expanded clone; other rows omit it.

v_call: TRBV6-6
clone_size: few
j_call: TRBJ1-4
d_call: TRBD1
cdr3_nt: TGTGCCAGCAGTTACTTCATGGGACAGGGGGCAACTAATGAAAAACTGTTTTTT
cdr3_aa: CASSYFMGQGATNEKLFF

v_call: TRBV11-2
clone_size: medium-sized
j_call: TRBJ2-1
d_call: .
cdr3_nt: TGTGCCAGCAGCTTAGACCTAGTGTCCAATGAGCAGTTCTTC
cdr3_aa: CASSLDLVSNEQFF

v_call: TRBV7-2
clone_size: many
j_call: TRBJ2-7
d_call: .
cdr3_nt: TGTGCCAGCAGCTCACAGGGTCGCAACGAGCAGTACTTC
cdr3_aa: CASSSQGRNEQYF

v_call: TRBV2
clone_size: .
j_call: TRBJ2-3
d_call: TRBD2
cdr3_nt: TGTGCCAGCCGGGGGGGGGCGTCCCCGGTTACGCAGTATTTT
cdr3_aa: CASRGGASPVTQYF

v_call: TRBV20-1
clone_size: .
j_call: TRBJ1-6
d_call: .
cdr3_nt: TGCAGTGCCAGCAGGCAGGCTCCGGAGTCACCCCTCCACTTT
cdr3_aa: CSASRQAPESPLHF

v_call: TRBV6-2/TRBV6-3
clone_size: .
j_call: TRBJ2-7
d_call: .
cdr3_nt: TGTGCCAGCAGCGAACACAGGGATCTCTCCTACGAGCAGTACTTC
cdr3_aa: CASSEHRDLSYEQYF

v_call: TRBV6-5
clone_size: many
j_call: TRBJ2-1
d_call: .
cdr3_nt: TGTGCCAGCAGTTACGGGGGACTTCATTACAATGAGCAGTTCTTC
cdr3_aa: CASSYGGLHYNEQFF

v_call: TRBV10-2
clone_size: .
j_call: TRBJ1-6
d_call: .
cdr3_nt: TGCGCCAGCACCACAGGGTTGGGGTATAATTCACCCCTCCACTTT
cdr3_aa: CASTTGLGYNSPLHF

v_call: TRBV7-3
clone_size: many
j_call: TRBJ2-3
d_call: .
cdr3_nt: TGTGCCAGCAGCCCCCACCGCGGGCCAGATACGCAGTATTTT
cdr3_aa: CASSPHRGPDTQYF

v_call: TRBV28
clone_size: many
j_call: TRBJ2-5
d_call: TRBD2
cdr3_nt: TGTGCCAGCAGTTTGGGGACTAGCGCCGAGACCCAGTACTTC
cdr3_aa: CASSLGTSAETQYF

v_call: TRBV20-1
clone_size: many
j_call: TRBJ2-1
d_call: .
cdr3_nt: TGCAGTGCTAGGATAGGCAGCAATGAGCAGTTCTTC
cdr3_aa: CSARIGSNEQFF

v_call: TRBV7-2
clone_size: many
j_call: TRBJ2-5
d_call: .
cdr3_nt: TGTGCCAGCAGCTTAGGCACCCTCGGAGAGACCCAGTACTTC
cdr3_aa: CASSLGTLGETQYF

v_call: TRBV29-1
clone_size: many
j_call: TRBJ2-5
d_call: .
cdr3_nt: TGCAGCGCAGGGGACCCTCAAGAGACCCAGTACTTC
cdr3_aa: CSAGDPQETQYF

v_call: TRBV9
clone_size: many
j_call: TRBJ2-4
d_call: .
cdr3_nt: TGTGCCAGCAGCGTGAGTCCTTCAGGCAAAAACATTCAGTACTTC
cdr3_aa: CASSVSPSGKNIQYF

v_call: TRBV19
clone_size: .
j_call: TRBJ2-5
d_call: .
cdr3_nt: TGTGCCAGTAGCTCCAATAGGGAGACCCAGTACTTC
cdr3_aa: CASSSNRETQYF

v_call: TRBV14
clone_size: many
j_call: TRBJ1-2
d_call: TRBD1
cdr3_nt: TGTGCCAGCAGCCAAGTGGGGACAGGGCTCGGCTATGGCTACACCTTC
cdr3_aa: CASSQVGTGLGYGYTF

v_call: TRBV27
clone_size: .
j_call: TRBJ1-4
d_call: TRBD1
cdr3_nt: TGTGCCAGCAGAAGGGCAGGGGGCTCGTCTAATGATAAACTGTTTTTT
cdr3_aa: CASRRAGGSSNDKLFF

v_call: TRBV7-8
clone_size: many
j_call: TRBJ2-3
d_call: TRBD1
cdr3_nt: TGTGCCAGCAGCCCGGGACAGGGACAGAGCACAGATACGCAGTATTTT
cdr3_aa: CASSPGQGQSTDTQYF

v_call: TRBV6-2/TRBV6-3
clone_size: many
j_call: TRBJ2-1
d_call: TRBD2
cdr3_nt: TGTGCCAGCAGCTCACTAGCGGGAGTAAGAAATGAGCAGTTCTTC
cdr3_aa: CASSSLAGVRNEQFF

v_call: TRBV5-1
clone_size: .
j_call: TRBJ2-7
d_call: TRBD1
cdr3_nt: TGCGCCAGCAGCACGGGACAGGGGGCATCTCTCTACGAGCAGTACTTC
cdr3_aa: CASSTGQGASLYEQYF

v_call: TRBV19
clone_size: few
j_call: TRBJ1-5
d_call: .
cdr3_nt: TGTGCCAGTAGTATGACCCGCGATCAGCCCCAGCATTTT
cdr3_aa: CASSMTRDQPQHF

v_call: TRBV9
clone_size: many
j_call: TRBJ2-1
d_call: TRBD2
cdr3_nt: TGTGCCAGCAGCGCGGGACTAACCGCACACAATGAGCAGTTCTTC
cdr3_aa: CASSAGLTAHNEQFF

v_call: TRBV30
clone_size: .
j_call: TRBJ2-2
d_call: TRBD2
cdr3_nt: TGTGCCTCCGCCCAGGTGAGGGGAGGGATCACCGGGGAGCTGTTTTTT
cdr3_aa: CASAQVRGGITGELFF

v_call: TRBV5-6
clone_size: once
j_call: TRBJ2-3
d_call: TRBD1
cdr3_nt: TGTGCCAGCAGCTATCCGGGACAGCCCACAGATACGCAGTATTTT
cdr3_aa: CASSYPGQPTDTQYF

v_call: TRBV5-1
clone_size: many
j_call: TRBJ2-1
d_call: TRBD1
cdr3_nt: TGCGCCAGCAGCGGGACAGTTCTCTACAATGAGCAGTTCTTC
cdr3_aa: CASSGTVLYNEQFF

v_call: TRBV28
clone_size: many
j_call: TRBJ1-1
d_call: .
cdr3_nt: TGTGCCAGCAGCGACACAGGGTCGGCCACTGAAGCTTTCTTT
cdr3_aa: CASSDTGSATEAFF

v_call: TRBV24-1
clone_size: many
j_call: TRBJ1-4
d_call: .
cdr3_nt: TGTGCCACCAGTGATCCTGGACAGCCGAGACTGTTTTTT
cdr3_aa: CATSDPGQPRLFF

v_call: TRBV28
clone_size: many
j_call: TRBJ1-1
d_call: .
cdr3_nt: TGTGCCAGCAGTTTATACACCCCGAACTGGGGTACGAACACTGAAGCTTTCTTT
cdr3_aa: CASSLYTPNWGTNTEAFF

v_call: TRBV20-1
clone_size: many
j_call: TRBJ2-2
d_call: TRBD2
cdr3_nt: TGCAGTGTGAGGATAGCGGGAGGGCCGACCGGGGAGCTGTTTTTT
cdr3_aa: CSVRIAGGPTGELFF

v_call: TRBV12-3/TRBV12-4
clone_size: many
j_call: TRBJ1-2
d_call: .
cdr3_nt: TGTGCCAGCAGCTTACAGGGTAGCTATGGCTACACCTTC
cdr3_aa: CASSLQGSYGYTF

v_call: TRBV30
clone_size: few
j_call: TRBJ2-7
d_call: TRBD1
cdr3_nt: TGTGCCTGGAGCGAGCATGGGACAGGGGGCTCCTACGAGCAGTACTTC
cdr3_aa: CAWSEHGTGGSYEQYF

v_call: TRBV20-1
clone_size: many
j_call: TRBJ1-4
d_call: TRBD1
cdr3_nt: TGCAGTGCTTTATACGGGACAGCGAATGAAAAACTGTTTTTT
cdr3_aa: CSALYGTANEKLFF

v_call: TRBV5-1
clone_size: .
j_call: TRBJ1-2
d_call: .
cdr3_nt: TGCGCCAGCAGCTCCCAAATAAAAGACGCTAACTATGGCTACACCTTC
cdr3_aa: CASSSQIKDANYGYTF

v_call: TRBV5-1
clone_size: many
j_call: TRBJ2-5
d_call: .
cdr3_nt: TGCGCCAGCAGCCAAAGTCAAGAGACCCAGTACTTC
cdr3_aa: CASSQSQETQYF

v_call: TRBV12-3/TRBV12-4
clone_size: many
j_call: TRBJ2-2
d_call: TRBD2
cdr3_nt: TGTGCCAGCAGTTGGGGGACTAGCGGCACCGGGGAGCTGTTTTTT
cdr3_aa: CASSWGTSGTGELFF

v_call: TRBV20-1
clone_size: .
j_call: TRBJ2-6
d_call: TRBD1
cdr3_nt: TGCAGTGCTGGGAACCAGGGACAGGGTCCTCCTGGGGCCAACGTCCTGACTTTC
cdr3_aa: CSAGNQGQGPPGANVLTF

v_call: TRBV11-3
clone_size: many
j_call: TRBJ2-4
d_call: .
cdr3_nt: TGTGCCAGCAGCTTAGATTCGAGCATTCAGTACTTC
cdr3_aa: CASSLDSSIQYF

v_call: TRBV19
clone_size: .
j_call: TRBJ1-1
d_call: .
cdr3_nt: TGTGCCAGTAGCGTAATCCGGGGCAGGCTTGAAGCTTTCTTT
cdr3_aa: CASSVIRGRLEAFF

v_call: TRBV12-3/TRBV12-4
clone_size: few
j_call: TRBJ2-5
d_call: TRBD1
cdr3_nt: TGTGCCAGCAGCCGACAGGGACCAGAGACCCAGTACTTC
cdr3_aa: CASSRQGPETQYF

v_call: TRBV29-1
clone_size: many
j_call: TRBJ1-5
d_call: .
cdr3_nt: TGCAGCGTTTTACAGGGTGGCAATCAGCCCCAGCATTTT
cdr3_aa: CSVLQGGNQPQHF

v_call: TRBV7-8
clone_size: .
j_call: TRBJ1-5
d_call: TRBD1
cdr3_nt: TGTGCCGGCAGCTTTGGGACAGGGGTACAGCCCCAGCATTTT
cdr3_aa: CAGSFGTGVQPQHF

v_call: TRBV27
clone_size: many
j_call: TRBJ2-1
d_call: .
cdr3_nt: TGTGCCAGCAGTTTGGCCCACCTACAGGGAATCGGGGACAATGAGCAGTTCTTC
cdr3_aa: CASSLAHLQGIGDNEQFF

v_call: TRBV7-2
clone_size: many
j_call: TRBJ2-7
d_call: TRBD2
cdr3_nt: TGTGCCAGCAGCCCGGATGGGGGGGCCTACGAGCAGTACTTC
cdr3_aa: CASSPDGGAYEQYF

v_call: TRBV5-1
clone_size: .
j_call: TRBJ2-1
d_call: TRBD2
cdr3_nt: TGCGCCAGCAACTCCCCCTACTCGGGACTAGCGGGGGCGTCCTACAATGAACAGTTCTTC
cdr3_aa: CASNSPYSGLAGASYNEQFF

v_call: TRBV20-1
clone_size: many
j_call: TRBJ2-5
d_call: TRBD1
cdr3_nt: TGCAGTGCTAGAGGGGGACAGGGAGGAGAGACCCAGTACTTC
cdr3_aa: CSARGGQGGETQYF

v_call: TRBV2
clone_size: few
j_call: TRBJ1-2
d_call: .
cdr3_nt: TGTGCCAGCATGCCGGGCGGCGTCGCTTATGGCTACACCTTC
cdr3_aa: CASMPGGVAYGYTF

v_call: TRBV29-1
clone_size: many
j_call: TRBJ2-3
d_call: .
cdr3_nt: TGCAGCGTTGAAGACTCGACAGATACGCAGTATTTT
cdr3_aa: CSVEDSTDTQYF

v_call: TRBV5-1
clone_size: .
j_call: TRBJ1-2
d_call: .
cdr3_nt: TGCGCCAGCAGCTCGAACACTAACTATGGCTACACCTTC
cdr3_aa: CASSSNTNYGYTF

v_call: TRBV24-1
clone_size: many
j_call: TRBJ2-3
d_call: TRBD2
cdr3_nt: TGTGCCACGATTCCGGGGGGGCCTACAGATACGCAGTATTTT
cdr3_aa: CATIPGGPTDTQYF

v_call: TRBV5-1
clone_size: many
j_call: TRBJ2-3
d_call: TRBD1
cdr3_nt: TGCGCCAGCAGCTTTGGGTTCGGGACAGGAGGCACAGATACGCAGTATTTT
cdr3_aa: CASSFGFGTGGTDTQYF

v_call: TRBV7-3
clone_size: few
j_call: TRBJ2-3
d_call: TRBD2
cdr3_nt: TGTGCCAGCAGCCGGCGGGGGGCCCTCACAGATACGCAGTATTTT
cdr3_aa: CASSRRGALTDTQYF

v_call: TRBV6-2/TRBV6-3
clone_size: .
j_call: TRBJ2-2
d_call: .
cdr3_nt: TGTGCCAGCAGTGACGGGGTAGTGGCCGGGGAGCTGTTTTTT
cdr3_aa: CASSDGVVAGELFF

v_call: TRBV7-8
clone_size: .
j_call: TRBJ1-3
d_call: TRBD1
cdr3_nt: TGTGCCAGCAGCTTAAGGAGCTACCCGGGACAGGACTTACTGAACTCTGGAAACACCATATATTTT
cdr3_aa: CASSLRSYPGQDLLNSGNTIYF

v_call: TRBV12-3/TRBV12-4
clone_size: many
j_call: TRBJ1-2
d_call: TRBD1
cdr3_nt: TGTGCCAGCAGTCAACGCCAGGGGGCTAACTATGGCTACACCTTC
cdr3_aa: CASSQRQGANYGYTF

v_call: TRBV29-1
clone_size: medium-sized
j_call: TRBJ2-1
d_call: .
cdr3_nt: TGCAGCGTTGAAGATTGGAATGAGCAGTTCTTC
cdr3_aa: CSVEDWNEQFF